Detailed here is one T cell receptor beta chain. Its antigen is unidentified. CDR1 and CDR2 (germline): MNHEY, SMNVEV (reference sequence). The V gene lost 3 bases and the J gene lost 4 bases, with 12 bases spanning the gap. This CDR3 has 15 residues. The record originates from a study of cytomegalovirus exposure and HLA in healthy donors. Regarding the study as a whole: Three chains linked to CMV were shown in vitro to be specific for CMV antigens. According to a subsequent analysis, TCR clusters from the first cohort were inclined to appear together in the 110 or so validation repertoires.

TCRdb's copy holds only in-frame clones and misses some; the assay was immunoSEQ multiplex PCR. Of roughly 330,000 clones in the sample, 75% to 90% were seen once. The V call is TRBV27, the J call TRBJ2-2; D uncertain. Sequencing used PBMCs. This clonotype was sampled from a woman in her 30s in good health and CMV-seropositive. CDR3 DNA sequence: TGTGCCAGCAGTTTCGACTGGGCCATCACCGGGGAGCTGTTTTTT. Translation gives CASSFDWAITGELFF.